This TCR beta chain was sequenced for a study of T-cell memory formation after mild COVID-19. Study results and caveats: A subset of responding clones appeared in pre-infection memory, suggesting cross-reactive memory joined.

In TCRdb, the 5' RACE reads were re-called with MiXCR into one record per CDR3 protein. The sample yields fewer than 250,000 distinct CDR3 sequences, around 25% seen once. As for this clonotype: Its antigen remains unknown.

This clonotype was obtained from an adult woman who had mild COVID-19 (a few samples of this study predate the infection). Cell type and time point are not known. Input material: PBMCs or a T cell subset sorted from them (not recorded which).

CDR3 sequence: CASSPLWNPQGRETQYF. In DNA form, the CDR3 reads TGTGCCAGCTCACCGTTATGGAATCCTCAGGGGCGAGAGACCCAGTACTTC. The chain carries TRBV18 and TRBJ2-5; D perhaps matches TRBD1 (6 bases). The germline V gene encodes CDR1 KGHSH and CDR2 LQKENI. V lost 3 bases and J 4 bases, leaving 21 bases between the germline ends. CDR3 size: 17 residues.